These T cell receptor beta chains were read from a single sample in a study of PD-1 blockade in mismatch repair-deficient tumors. Sequencing was performed with immunoSEQ multiplex PCR; in TCRdb, only in-frame clones are kept and a portion is missing. Among 100,000 to 150,000 clones, 70% to 90% were seen once, and the ten largest hold around an eighth. This material consisted of peripheral blood, taken 44 weeks after starting pembrolizumab. Receptors originate from an adult with mismatch repair-deficient cancer. Each CDR3 is given with its conserved first and last residue. The order of the fields is CDR3 protein, CDR3 DNA, J gene, V gene, D gene, clone size. D genes are given only for firm matches. A row's size may be missing; if present it is once, few, many or a size class.

CDR3: CASSPHPGLYNEQFF; DNA: TGTGCCAGCAGCCCTCATCCGGGACTATACAATGAGCAGTTCTTC; J: TRBJ2-1; V: TRBV9; D: TRBD2; size: -
CDR3: CASSVEGGQETQYF; DNA: TGTGCCAGCAGCGTAGAGGGGGGACAAGAGACCCAGTACTTC; J: TRBJ2-5; V: TRBV9; D: -; size: once
CDR3: CASSFSVGPSQETQYF; DNA: TGTGCCAGCAGCTTTAGCGTTGGCCCTTCTCAAGAGACCCAGTACTTC; J: TRBJ2-5; V: TRBV7-6; D: -; size: -
CDR3: CASSPLSGVRAEKLFF; DNA: TGTGCCAGCTCACCACTGTCGGGAGTTCGTGCGGAAAAACTGTTTTTT; J: TRBJ1-4; V: TRBV18; D: -; size: -
CDR3: CSVADGVLGNQPQHF; DNA: TGCAGCGTTGCCGACGGGGTTCTCGGCAATCAGCCCCAGCATTTT; J: TRBJ1-5; V: TRBV29-1; D: -; size: once
CDR3: CSVVAGGVTGELFF; DNA: TGCAGCGTTGTAGCGGGAGGTGTTACCGGGGAGCTGTTTTTT; J: TRBJ2-2; V: TRBV29-1; D: TRBD2; size: -
CDR3: CASSFVGTYEQYF; DNA: TGTGCCAGCAGTTTTGTGGGGACCTACGAGCAGTACTTC; J: TRBJ2-7; V: TRBV27; D: -; size: -
CDR3: CASSLAPGLALYEQYF; DNA: TGTGCCAGCAGCCTGGCACCGGGACTAGCCCTCTACGAGCAGTACTTC; J: TRBJ2-7; V: TRBV5-6; D: TRBD2; size: -
CDR3: CASSSGRGWELFF; DNA: TGTGCCAGCAGCTCGGGGCGGGGTTGGGAGCTGTTTTTT; J: TRBJ2-2; V: TRBV7-8; D: -; size: -
CDR3: CASSLGRSDYGYTF; DNA: TGTGCCAGCAGCTTAGGGAGGTCAGACTATGGCTACACCTTC; J: TRBJ1-2; V: TRBV11-2; D: -; size: once
CDR3: CSVEIAGGYLYEQYF; DNA: TGCAGCGTTGAAATAGCGGGAGGCTACCTTTACGAGCAGTACTTC; J: TRBJ2-7; V: TRBV29-1; D: TRBD2; size: few
CDR3: CASSPSLQSSGANVLTF; DNA: TGTGCCAGCAGCCCGTCCCTTCAGAGCTCTGGGGCCAACGTCCTGACTTTC; J: TRBJ2-6; V: TRBV7-6; D: -; size: -
CDR3: CASSVGFGGRTGNTIYF; DNA: TGCGCCAGCAGCGTGGGTTTTGGGGGGCGTACTGGAAACACCATATATTTT; J: TRBJ1-3; V: TRBV5-1; D: -; size: -
CDR3: CASSSGTGGGNTQYF; DNA: TGCGCCAGCAGCTCCGGGACAGGTGGCGGAAATACGCAGTATTTT; J: TRBJ2-3; V: TRBV5-1; D: TRBD1; size: -
CDR3: CASSLTGWDNEKLFF; DNA: TGTGCCAGCAGCTTAACGGGGTGGGATAATGAAAAACTGTTTTTT; J: TRBJ1-4; V: TRBV11-2; D: -; size: -
CDR3: CASSAFRDRAETQYF; DNA: TGTGCCAGCAGCGCATTCCGGGACAGGGCTGAGACCCAGTACTTC; J: TRBJ2-5; V: TRBV9; D: TRBD1; size: -
CDR3: CATSRKGLGSYNEQFF; DNA: TGTGCCACCAGCAGAAAAGGGTTAGGCTCCTACAATGAGCAGTTCTTC; J: TRBJ2-1; V: TRBV15; D: -; size: -
CDR3: CASSQGLAGGYSYEQYF; DNA: TGCGCCAGCAGCCAGGGACTAGCGGGAGGATACTCCTACGAGCAGTACTTC; J: TRBJ2-7; V: TRBV4-1; D: TRBD2; size: -
CDR3: CAWTGVSRDTQYF; DNA: TGTGCCTGGACGGGGGTCAGTCGGGATACGCAGTATTTT; J: TRBJ2-3; V: TRBV30; D: -; size: -
CDR3: CASSLAGGSTDTQYF; DNA: TGTGCCAGCAGTTTAGCGGGAGGAAGCACAGATACGCAGTATTTT; J: TRBJ2-3; V: TRBV25-1; D: TRBD2; size: -
CDR3: CASSLAGGSSYEQYF; DNA: TGTGCCAGCAGTTTAGCTGGCGGGAGCTCCTACGAGCAGTACTTC; J: TRBJ2-7; V: TRBV27; D: TRBD2; size: once
CDR3: CASSLEVRNRGETQYF; DNA: TGTGCCAGCAGCTTAGAGGTTAGGAACAGGGGAGAGACCCAGTACTTC; J: TRBJ2-5; V: TRBV11-2; D: TRBD1; size: -
CDR3: CASSWGLYNEQFF; DNA: TGTGCCAGCAGCTGGGGACTGTACAATGAGCAGTTCTTC; J: TRBJ2-1; V: TRBV7-2; D: -; size: -
CDR3: CASSQYLGGGYTF; DNA: TGTGCCAGCAGCCAATACCTGGGGGGTGGCTACACCTTC; J: TRBJ1-2; V: TRBV7-6; D: -; size: -
CDR3: CASSPGGAGNYGYTF; DNA: TGTGCCAGCAGCCCCGGAGGGGCGGGTAACTATGGCTACACCTTC; J: TRBJ1-2; V: TRBV28; D: -; size: -
CDR3: CASSYQGQDTGYTF; DNA: TGTGCCAGCAGCTACCAAGGACAGGATACAGGCTACACCTTC; J: TRBJ1-2; V: TRBV13; D: TRBD1; size: -
CDR3: CASRSGEAIYGYTF; DNA: TGTGCCAGCAGGTCAGGGGAGGCTATCTATGGCTACACCTTC; J: TRBJ1-2; V: TRBV7-9; D: -; size: few